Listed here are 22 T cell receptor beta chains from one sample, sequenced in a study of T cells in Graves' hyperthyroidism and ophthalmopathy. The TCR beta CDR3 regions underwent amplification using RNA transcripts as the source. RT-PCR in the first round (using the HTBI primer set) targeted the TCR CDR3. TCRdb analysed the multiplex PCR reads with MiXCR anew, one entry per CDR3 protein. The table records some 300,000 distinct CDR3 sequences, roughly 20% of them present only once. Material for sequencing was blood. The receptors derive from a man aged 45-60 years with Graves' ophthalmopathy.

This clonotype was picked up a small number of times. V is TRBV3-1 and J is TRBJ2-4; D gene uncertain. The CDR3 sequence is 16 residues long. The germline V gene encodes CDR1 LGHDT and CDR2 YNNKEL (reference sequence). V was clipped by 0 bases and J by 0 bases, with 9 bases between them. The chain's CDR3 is CASSQDLRLAKNIQYF. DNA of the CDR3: TGTGCCAGCAGCCAAGATCTTAGACTAGCCAAAAACATTCAGTACTTC.

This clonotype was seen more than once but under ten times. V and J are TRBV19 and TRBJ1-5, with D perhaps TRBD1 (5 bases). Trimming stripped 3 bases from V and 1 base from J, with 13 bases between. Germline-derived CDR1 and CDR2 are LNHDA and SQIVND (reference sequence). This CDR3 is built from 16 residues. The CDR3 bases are TGTGCCAGTAGTATGGGGGTGAGGATCAGCAATCAGCCCCAGCATTTT. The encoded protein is CASSMGVRISNQPQHF.

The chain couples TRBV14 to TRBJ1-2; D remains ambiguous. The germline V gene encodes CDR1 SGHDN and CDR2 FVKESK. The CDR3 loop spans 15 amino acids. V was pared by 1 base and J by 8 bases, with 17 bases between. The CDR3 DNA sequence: TGTGCCAGCAGCCAAGGCGCCTTCAGCCGGAACGGCTACACCTTC. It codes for CASSQGAFSRNGYTF.

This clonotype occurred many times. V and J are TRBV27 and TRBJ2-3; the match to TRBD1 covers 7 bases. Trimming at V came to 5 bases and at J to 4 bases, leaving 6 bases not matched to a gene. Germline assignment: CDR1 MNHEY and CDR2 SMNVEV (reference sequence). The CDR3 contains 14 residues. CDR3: CASSQQGKADTQYF. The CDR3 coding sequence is TGTGCCAGCAGTCAACAGGGGAAGGCAGATACGCAGTATTTT.

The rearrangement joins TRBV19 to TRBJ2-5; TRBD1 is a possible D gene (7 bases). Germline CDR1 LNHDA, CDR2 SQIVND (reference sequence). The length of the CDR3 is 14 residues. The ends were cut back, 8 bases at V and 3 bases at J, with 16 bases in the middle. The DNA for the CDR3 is TGTGCCAGTGACCAGGGGGAGGTGGAAGAGACCCAGTACTTC. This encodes CASDQGEVEETQYF.

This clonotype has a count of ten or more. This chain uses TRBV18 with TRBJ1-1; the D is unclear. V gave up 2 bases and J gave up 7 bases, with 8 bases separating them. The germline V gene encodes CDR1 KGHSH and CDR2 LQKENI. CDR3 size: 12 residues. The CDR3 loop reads CASSPSLSEAFF. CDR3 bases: TGTGCCAGCTCACCAAGTCTTAGTGAAGCTTTCTTT.

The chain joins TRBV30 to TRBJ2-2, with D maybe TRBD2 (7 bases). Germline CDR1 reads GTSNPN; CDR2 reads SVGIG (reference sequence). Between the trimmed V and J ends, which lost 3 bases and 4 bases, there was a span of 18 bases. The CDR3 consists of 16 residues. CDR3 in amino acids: CAWRSRGGGGTGELFF. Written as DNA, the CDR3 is TGTGCCTGGAGGTCCCGAGGGGGGGGGGGCACCGGGGAGCTGTTTTTT.

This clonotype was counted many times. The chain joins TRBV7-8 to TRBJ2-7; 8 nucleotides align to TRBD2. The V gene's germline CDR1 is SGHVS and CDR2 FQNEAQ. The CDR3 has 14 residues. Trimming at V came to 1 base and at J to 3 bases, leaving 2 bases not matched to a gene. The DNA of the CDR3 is TGTGCCAGCAGCTTAGAAGCGGGAGTCTACGAGCAGTACTTC. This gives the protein CASSLEAGVYEQYF.

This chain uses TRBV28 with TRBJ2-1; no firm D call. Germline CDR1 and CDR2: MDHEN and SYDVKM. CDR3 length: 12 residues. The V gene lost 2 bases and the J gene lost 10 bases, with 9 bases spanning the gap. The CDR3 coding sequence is TGTGCCAGCAGTTTAAACCCCTCGGAGCAGTTCTTC. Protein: CASSLNPSEQFF.

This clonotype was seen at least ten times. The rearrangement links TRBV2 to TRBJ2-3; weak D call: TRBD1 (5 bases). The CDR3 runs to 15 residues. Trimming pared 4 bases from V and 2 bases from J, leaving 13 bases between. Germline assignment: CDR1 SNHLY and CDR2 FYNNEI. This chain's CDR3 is CASSGQGGYTDTQYF. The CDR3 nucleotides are TGTGCCAGCAGTGGCCAGGGTGGCTACACAGATACGCAGTATTTT.

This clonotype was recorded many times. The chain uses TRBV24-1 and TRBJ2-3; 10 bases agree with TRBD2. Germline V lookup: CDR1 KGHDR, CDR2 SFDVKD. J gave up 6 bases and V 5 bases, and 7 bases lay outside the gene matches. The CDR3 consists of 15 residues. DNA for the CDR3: TGTGCCACCAGTGTGCTAGCGGGAGACGGGGATACGCAGTATTTT. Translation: CATSVLAGDGDTQYF.

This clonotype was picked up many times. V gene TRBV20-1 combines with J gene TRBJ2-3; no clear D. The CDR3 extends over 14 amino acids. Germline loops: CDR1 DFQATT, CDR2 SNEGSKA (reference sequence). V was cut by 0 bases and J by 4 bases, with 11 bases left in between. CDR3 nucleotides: TGCAGTGCTAGAGATCCCAATGGGGCAGATACGCAGTATTTT. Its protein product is CSARDPNGADTQYF.

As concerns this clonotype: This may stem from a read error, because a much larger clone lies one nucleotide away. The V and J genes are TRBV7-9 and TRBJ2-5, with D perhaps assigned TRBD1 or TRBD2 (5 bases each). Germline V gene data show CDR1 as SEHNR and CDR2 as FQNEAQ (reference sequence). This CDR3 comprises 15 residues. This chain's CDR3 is CAGSPAPGHQETQYF. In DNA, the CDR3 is TGTGCCGGCAGCCCAGCCCCGGGACACCAAGAGACCCAGTACTTC.

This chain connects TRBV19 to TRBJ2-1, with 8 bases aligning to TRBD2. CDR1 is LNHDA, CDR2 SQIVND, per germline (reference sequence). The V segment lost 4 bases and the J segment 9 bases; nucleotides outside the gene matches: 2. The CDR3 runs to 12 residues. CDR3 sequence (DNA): TGTGCCAGTAGTACGGGGACTAGTGAGCAGTTCTTC. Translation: CASSTGTSEQFF.

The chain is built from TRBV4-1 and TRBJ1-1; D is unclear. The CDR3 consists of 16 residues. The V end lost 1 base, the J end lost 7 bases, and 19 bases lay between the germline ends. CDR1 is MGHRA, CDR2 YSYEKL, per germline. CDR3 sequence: CASSQATGSRFGEAFF. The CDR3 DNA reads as TGCGCCAGCAGCCAAGCGACGGGGTCACGGTTTGGTGAAGCTTTCTTT.

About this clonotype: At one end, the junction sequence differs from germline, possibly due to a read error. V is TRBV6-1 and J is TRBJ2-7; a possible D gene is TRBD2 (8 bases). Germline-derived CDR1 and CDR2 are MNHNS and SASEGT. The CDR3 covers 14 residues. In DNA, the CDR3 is TGTGCCAGCAAGGGGGCGGGAGGCTCCAACGAGCAGTACTTC. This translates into CASKGAGGSNEQYF.

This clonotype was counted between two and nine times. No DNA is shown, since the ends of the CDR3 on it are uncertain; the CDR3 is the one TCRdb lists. This chain's CDR3 is CASSLLVGPGGCTF. The chain joins TRBV28 to TRBJ1-2; the DNA was not compared with TRBD1, the D call given in the table. The CDR3 spans 14 residues, counting both ends. CDR1 is MDHEN and CDR2 is SYDVKM in the germline V gene.

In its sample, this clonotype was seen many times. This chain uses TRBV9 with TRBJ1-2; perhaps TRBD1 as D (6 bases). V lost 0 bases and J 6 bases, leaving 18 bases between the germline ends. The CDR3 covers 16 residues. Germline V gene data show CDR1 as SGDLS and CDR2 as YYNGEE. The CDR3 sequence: CASSVGTVLPRNGYTF. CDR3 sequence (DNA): TGTGCCAGCAGCGTAGGGACAGTCCTTCCAAGGAATGGCTACACCTTC.

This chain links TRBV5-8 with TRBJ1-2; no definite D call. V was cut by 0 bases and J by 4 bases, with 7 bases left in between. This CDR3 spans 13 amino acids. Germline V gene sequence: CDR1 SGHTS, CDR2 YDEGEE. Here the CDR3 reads CASSLDFSYGYTF. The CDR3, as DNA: TGTGCCAGCAGCTTGGATTTCAGCTATGGCTACACCTTC.

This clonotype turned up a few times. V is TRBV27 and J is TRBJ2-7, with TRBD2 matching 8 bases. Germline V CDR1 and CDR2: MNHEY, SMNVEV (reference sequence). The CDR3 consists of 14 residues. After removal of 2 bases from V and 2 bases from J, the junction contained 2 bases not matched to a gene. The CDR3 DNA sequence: TGTGCCAGCAGTTTACGGGAGGGCCCCTACGAGCAGTACTTC. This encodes CASSLREGPYEQYF.

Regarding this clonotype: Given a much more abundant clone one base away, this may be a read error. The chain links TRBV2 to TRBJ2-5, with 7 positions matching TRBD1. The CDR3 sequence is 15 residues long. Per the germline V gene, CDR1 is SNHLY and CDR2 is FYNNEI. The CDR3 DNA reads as TGTGCCGGCAGCCAAACCCGGACAGGCCAAGAGACCCAGTACTTC. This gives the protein CAGSQTRTGQETQYF.

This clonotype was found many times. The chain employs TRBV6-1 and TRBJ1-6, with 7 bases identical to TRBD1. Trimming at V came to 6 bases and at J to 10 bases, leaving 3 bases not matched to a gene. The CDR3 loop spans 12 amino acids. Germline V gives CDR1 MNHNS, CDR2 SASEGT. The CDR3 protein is CASSRTGSPLHF. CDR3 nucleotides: TGTGCCAGCAGCCGGACAGGATCACCCCTCCACTTT.